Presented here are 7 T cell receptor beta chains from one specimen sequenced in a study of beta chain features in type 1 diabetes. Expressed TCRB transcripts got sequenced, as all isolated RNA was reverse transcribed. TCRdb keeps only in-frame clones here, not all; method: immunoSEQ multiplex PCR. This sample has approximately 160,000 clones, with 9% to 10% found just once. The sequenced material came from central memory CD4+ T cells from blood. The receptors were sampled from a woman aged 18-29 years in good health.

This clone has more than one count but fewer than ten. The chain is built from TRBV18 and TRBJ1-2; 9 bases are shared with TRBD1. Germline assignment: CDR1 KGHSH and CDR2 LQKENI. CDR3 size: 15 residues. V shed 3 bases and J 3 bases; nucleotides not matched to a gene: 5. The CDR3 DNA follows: TGTGCCAGCTCACCGGGACAGGGAAACTACTATGGCTACACCTTC. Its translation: CASSPGQGNYYGYTF.

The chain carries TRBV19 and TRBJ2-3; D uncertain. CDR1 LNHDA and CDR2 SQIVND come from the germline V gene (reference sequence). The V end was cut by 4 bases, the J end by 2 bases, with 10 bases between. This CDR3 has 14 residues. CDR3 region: CASSRTLYTDTQYF. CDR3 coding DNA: TGTGCCAGTAGTAGAACTTTGTACACAGATACGCAGTATTTT.

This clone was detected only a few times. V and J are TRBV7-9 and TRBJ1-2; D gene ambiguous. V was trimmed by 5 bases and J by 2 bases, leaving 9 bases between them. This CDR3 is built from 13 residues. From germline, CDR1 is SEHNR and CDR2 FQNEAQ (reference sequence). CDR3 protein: CASSLGRNYGYTF. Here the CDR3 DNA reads TGTGCCAGCAGCCTAGGCCGGAACTATGGCTACACCTTC.

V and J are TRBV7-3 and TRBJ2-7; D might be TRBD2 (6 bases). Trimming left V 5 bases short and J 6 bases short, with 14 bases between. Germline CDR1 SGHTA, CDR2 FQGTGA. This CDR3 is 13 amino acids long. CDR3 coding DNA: TGTGCCAGCAGCACCGTAGTCGGGGGCGAGCAGTACTTC. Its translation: CASSTVVGGEQYF.

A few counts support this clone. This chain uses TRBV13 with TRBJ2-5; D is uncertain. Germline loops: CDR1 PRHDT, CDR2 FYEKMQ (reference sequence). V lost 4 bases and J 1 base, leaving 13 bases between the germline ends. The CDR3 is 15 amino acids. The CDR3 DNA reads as TGTGCCAGCAGCTCTCTAAAAATACCCCAAGAGACCCAGTACTTC. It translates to CASSSLKIPQETQYF.

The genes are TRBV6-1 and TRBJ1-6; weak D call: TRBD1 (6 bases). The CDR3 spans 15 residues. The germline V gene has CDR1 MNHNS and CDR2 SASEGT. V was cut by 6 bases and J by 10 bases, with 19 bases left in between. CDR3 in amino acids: CASSARQGPESPLHF. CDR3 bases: TGTGCCAGCAGCGCCAGGCAGGGGCCCGAATCACCCCTCCACTTT.

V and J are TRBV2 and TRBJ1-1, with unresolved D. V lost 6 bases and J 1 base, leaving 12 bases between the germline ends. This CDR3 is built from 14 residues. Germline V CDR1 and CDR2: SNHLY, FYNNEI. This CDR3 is CASSATDTNTEAFF. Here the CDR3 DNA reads TGTGCCAGCAGCGCTACAGATACGAACACTGAAGCTTTCTTT.